One sample yielded the 18 T cell receptor beta chains listed below, sequenced in a study of shared clonotypes between healthy human individuals. Profiling relied on immunoSEQ multiplex PCR, and the TCRdb table lists in-frame clones only, not all of them. This sample has millions of clones; around nine tenths occur once, and the top ten carry around 0.14%. The sequencing input was naive CD4+ T cells sorted from blood. Subset: CD45RA+ positively selected. These receptors originate from a man in his late teens or twenties in good health.

This chain connects TRBV7-2 to TRBJ1-2; possible D gene TRBD1, 5 bases. With 4 bases removed from V and 1 base from J, the gap between germline ends came to 10 bases. The germline CDR1 and CDR2 sequences are SGHTA and FQGNSA. The CDR3 loop spans 14 amino acids. CDR3: CASSWDGINYGYTF. CDR3 sequence (DNA): TGTGCCAGCAGCTGGGACGGGATTAACTATGGCTACACCTTC.

The chain combines TRBV4-1 with TRBJ1-1, with D unclear. This CDR3 spans 16 amino acids. The V and J ends lost 3 bases and 1 base respectively, with 15 bases between them. Looked up from germline, CDR1 is MGHRA and CDR2 is YSYEKL. As DNA, the CDR3 is TGCGCCAGCAGCCAGAAGGTCGATTGGAAGAACACTGAAGCTTTCTTT. Its protein product is CASSQKVDWKNTEAFF.

The J gene is TRBJ1-4, the V gene TRBV7-9; D not resolved. The CDR3 length is 16 residues. Between the trimmed V and J ends, which lost 5 bases and 5 bases, there was a span of 18 bases. In germline, CDR1 is SEHNR, CDR2 FQNEAQ (reference sequence). This CDR3 reads CASSRVGQLPNEKLFF. CDR3 DNA: TGTGCCAGCAGCAGGGTAGGGCAGCTCCCAAATGAAAAACTGTTTTTT.

V is TRBV4-3 and J is TRBJ2-7; TRBD2 aligns across 10 bases. This CDR3 is 15 amino acids long. Germline V gives CDR1 LGHNA, CDR2 YSLEER. V was clipped by 3 bases and J by 4 bases; unmatched bases: 6. DNA for the CDR3: TGCGCCAGCAGCCACCAAAGCGGGAGGGGGTACGAGCAGTACTTC. Protein: CASSHQSGRGYEQYF.

The V call is TRBV6-1, the J call TRBJ2-3, with 10 bases fitting TRBD2. V gave up 4 bases and J gave up 0 bases; unmatched junction bases: 7. Germline V lookup: CDR1 MNHNS, CDR2 SASEGT. The CDR3 sequence is 17 residues long. CDR3 loop: CASSALAGATSTDTQYF. CDR3 bases: TGTGCCAGCAGTGCCCTAGCGGGGGCGACTAGCACAGATACGCAGTATTTT.

This chain uses TRBV19 with TRBJ2-5; 12 bases are shared with TRBD2. The CDR3 consists of 15 residues. The germline V gene has CDR1 LNHDA and CDR2 SQIVND (reference sequence). After removal of 3 bases from V and 5 bases from J, the junction contained 4 bases not matched to a gene. The CDR3 DNA is TGTGCCAGTAGTATTTCTAGCGGGGGGGCTGAGACCCAGTACTTC. Its translation is CASSISSGGAETQYF.

This rearrangement joins TRBV7-8 to TRBJ2-5; D is undetermined. The CDR3 covers 15 residues. Trimming left V 1 base short and J 5 bases short, with 14 bases between. CDR1 is SGHVS and CDR2 is FQNEAQ in the germline V gene. CDR3 in amino acids: CASSLGAVQRETQYF. In DNA, the CDR3 is TGTGCCAGCAGCTTAGGGGCCGTGCAAAGGGAGACCCAGTACTTC.

V is TRBV30 and J is TRBJ2-3; D is possibly TRBD1 (5 bases). Between the trimmed V and J ends, which lost 1 base and 4 bases, there was a span of 15 bases. This CDR3 spans 15 amino acids. Germline V lookup: CDR1 GTSNPN, CDR2 SVGIG (reference sequence). Here the CDR3 DNA reads TGTGCCTGGAGTGCCTTGGGGCAGGGTCCAGATACGCAGTATTTT. The encoded protein is CAWSALGQGPDTQYF.

CDR3 in amino acids: CAISGGMGSNQPQHF. The CDR3 DNA follows: TGTGCCATCAGTGGGGGGATGGGAAGCAATCAGCCCCAGCATTTT. V and J are TRBV10-3 and TRBJ1-5, with D possibly matching TRBD1 (5 bases). The CDR3 extends over 15 amino acids. V gave up 4 bases and J gave up 1 base, with 11 bases separating them. Looked up from germline, CDR1 is ENHRY and CDR2 is SYGVKD.

The chain employs TRBV13 and TRBJ2-5, with 9 bases matching TRBD2. CDR3 length equals 17 residues. V shed 1 base and J 1 base; nucleotides not matched to a gene: 7. Germline V gene lookup returns CDR1 PRHDT and CDR2 FYEKMQ (reference sequence). The chain's CDR3 is CASSLVSLAGIQETQYF. CDR3 bases: TGTGCCAGCAGCTTAGTATCGCTAGCGGGGATCCAAGAGACCCAGTACTTC.

The rearrangement uses TRBV7-8 and TRBJ2-1; the D gene could be TRBD1 or TRBD2 (5 bases each). Between the trimmed V and J ends, which lost 4 bases and 8 bases, there was a span of 12 bases. CDR3 length equals 13 residues. Germline V gene sequence: CDR1 SGHVS, CDR2 FQNEAQ. The chain's CDR3 is CASSSAGADEQFF. The CDR3 DNA reads as TGTGCCAGCAGCTCGGCCGGGGCGGATGAGCAGTTCTTC.

The genes are TRBV7-2 and TRBJ2-3; 8 nucleotides match TRBD1. V shed 1 base and J 4 bases; nucleotides not matched to a gene: 4. CDR1 and CDR2 from the germline V gene are SGHTA and FQGNSA. The CDR3 has 15 residues. The CDR3 is CASSLGTGYADTQYF. In nucleotides, the CDR3 is TGTGCCAGCAGCTTAGGGACAGGGTACGCAGATACGCAGTATTTT. The whole variable domain, remainder taken from reference TRBV7-2 and TRBJ2-3, is GAGVSQSPSNKVTEKGKDVELRCDPISGHTALYWYRQSLGQGLEFLIYFQGNSAPDKSGLPSDRFSAERTGGSVSTLTIQRTQQEDSAVYLCASSLGTGYADTQYFGPGTRLTVL.

This clone was seen just once. The V call is TRBV11-2, the J call TRBJ2-3, with D unclear. The germline gives CDR1 SGHAT, CDR2 FQNNGV. The germline V and J ends were trimmed by 1 base and 1 base, with 15 bases remaining between them. The CDR3 is made up of 17 amino acids. CDR3 sequence reads: CASSLAFRGKGTDTQYF. CDR3 nucleotide sequence: TGTGCCAGCAGCTTAGCCTTCCGCGGAAAGGGCACAGATACGCAGTATTTT. Complete variable domain (other parts from reference TRBV11-2 and TRBJ2-3): EAGVAQSPRYKIIEKRQSVAFWCNPISGHATLYWYQQILGQGPKLLIQFQNNGVVDDSQLPKDRFSAERLKGVDSTLKIQPAKLEDSAVYLCASSLAFRGKGTDTQYFGPGTRLTVL.

This chain links TRBV5-1 with TRBJ2-7; 13 bases align to TRBD2. The CDR3 consists of 15 residues. The germline V gene encodes CDR1 SGHRS and CDR2 YFSETQ. Losses at the gene ends were 4 bases for V and 1 base for J; bases not matched to a gene: 2. CDR3 sequence: CASSQTSGGSYEQYF. CDR3 nucleotide sequence: TGCGCCAGCAGCCAGACTAGCGGGGGGTCCTACGAGCAGTACTTC.

The rearrangement links TRBV4-1 to TRBJ2-1, with 7 nucleotides matching TRBD1. The CDR3 is made up of 18 amino acids. In germline, CDR1 is MGHRA, CDR2 YSYEKL. V lost 5 bases and J lost 4; bases outside the gene matches: 17. The CDR3 region is CASSKRQGLTDTYNEQFF. In DNA form, the CDR3 reads TGCGCCAGCAGCAAACGACAGGGCCTTACCGATACTTACAATGAGCAGTTCTTC.

The chain employs TRBV4-2 and TRBJ2-7; the D is unclear. The germline V gene encodes CDR1 LGHNA and CDR2 YNFKEQ. Deletions cut 0 bases from V and 2 bases from J, with 11 bases between. This CDR3 has 15 residues. Here the CDR3 reads CASSQEWPRAYEQYF. The CDR3 DNA reads as TGTGCCAGCAGCCAAGAATGGCCCCGCGCCTACGAGCAGTACTTC.

This chain connects TRBV4-1 to TRBJ2-5; 7 bases align to TRBD1. The CDR3 runs 15 residues. From germline, CDR1 is MGHRA and CDR2 YSYEKL. The ends lost 5 bases at V and 11 bases at J; junction bases unmatched: 17. CDR3 DNA sequence: TGCGCCAGCAGCTTTCTTCGGACAGGATCCCTGGAGCAGTACTTC. Its translation is CASSFLRTGSLEQYF.

The chain uses TRBV6-5 and TRBJ2-7, with 8 bases fitting TRBD1. The CDR3 extends over 15 amino acids. Germline V gene sequence: CDR1 MNHEY, CDR2 SVGAGI. Unmatched junction bases numbered 7, after V lost 6 bases and J lost 0 bases. The CDR3 reads CASSHRQGSSYEQYF. In DNA form, the CDR3 reads TGTGCCAGCAGCCACCGACAGGGGAGCTCCTACGAGCAGTACTTC.